This T cell receptor beta chain was obtained from a study of beta chain features in type 1 diabetes. Isolated RNA was reverse transcribed in full, so expressed TCRB transcripts were sequenced. The assay was immunoSEQ multiplex PCR, and TCRdb's table has in-frame clones only and misses some. The repertoire consists of 550,000 to 850,000 clones, with around an eighth occurring once and the leading ten covering around 0.022%. The germline V and J ends were trimmed by 2 bases and 3 bases, with 10 bases remaining between them. This CDR3 contains 14 residues. In germline, CDR1 is SGDLS, CDR2 YYNGEE. A word on this clone: Its matching antigen is unknown.

General study results and limits: The study left unresolved whether HLA type influences TCRB rearrangement. Across all four CD4+ subsets, people with type 1 diabetes showed modestly shorter TCRB CDR3s. Shorter templates might be favored by PCR, equally in patients and controls.

The receptor was isolated from a man younger than 30 with type 1 diabetes. The sample comprised naive CD4+ T cells from blood. J is TRBJ2-3 and V is TRBV9; tentatively, D is TRBD2 (5 bases). In nucleotides, the CDR3 is TGTGCCAGCAGCGTCCGGGGAGAAACAGATACGCAGTATTTT. Translation: CASSVRGETDTQYF.